Following are 11 T cell receptor beta chains from one sample sequenced in a study of shared clonotypes between healthy human individuals. Clones were sequenced by immunoSEQ multiplex PCR, and TCRdb holds only the in-frame ones, with some missing. Of roughly 720,000 clones in the sample, 90% were seen once. The sequencing sample was made of memory CD8+ T cells from PBMCs. Subset of the sample: CD45RO+ cells pooled with CCR7-negative TemRA cells. The origin of the receptors is a man aged 18 to 29 in good health. Some clones in this sample may be carry-over from other donors' samples.

The chain links TRBV18 to TRBJ2-7, with 12 bases matching TRBD1. This CDR3 has 19 residues. CDR1 is KGHSH and CDR2 is LQKENI in the germline V gene. With 4 bases clipped from V and 0 bases from J, the junction kept 13 bases outside the gene matches. CDR3 coding DNA: TGTGCCAGCTCACTCCGGGACAGGGGGCTGACCGGGAGCTCCTACGAGCAGTACTTC. Residues: CASSLRDRGLTGSSYEQYF.

The chain carries TRBV9 and TRBJ2-7, with D perhaps matching TRBD2 (6 bases). The ends were cut back, 2 bases at V and 3 bases at J, with 15 bases in the middle. Germline V lookup: CDR1 SGDLS, CDR2 YYNGEE. The CDR3 loop spans 15 amino acids. The CDR3 nucleotides read TGTGCCAGCAGCGTCGGGACTTTCCTAGGCTACGAGCAGTACTTC. This codes for CASSVGTFLGYEQYF.

This clone was detected only a few times. The gene calls are TRBV11-3 and TRBJ2-2; possibly TRBD1 for D (5 bases). CDR1 SGHNT and CDR2 YENEEA come from the germline V gene. The CDR3 is 16 amino acids. The V and J ends lost 3 bases and 6 bases respectively, with 17 bases between them. The CDR3 is CASSLVGQAGAGELFF. In nucleotides, the CDR3 is TGTGCCAGCAGCTTGGTGGGGCAGGCCGGCGCCGGGGAGCTGTTTTTT. Full variable domain (rest looked up from reference TRBV11-3 and TRBJ2-2): EAGVVQSPRYKIIEKKQPVAFWCNPISGHNTLYWYLQNLGQGPELLIRYENEEAVDDSQLPKDRFSAERLKGVDSTLKIQPAELGDSAVYLCASSLVGQAGAGELFFGEGSRLTVL.

This clone was seen just once. The CDR3 DNA follows: TGTGCCAGCAGCTTGGGGGACAGCAACTATGGCTACACCTTC. Protein: CASSLGDSNYGYTF. The chain has TRBV7-2 and TRBJ1-2, with TRBD1 matching over 7 bases. The CDR3 spans 14 residues. Losses at the gene ends were 3 bases for V and 2 bases for J; bases not matched to a gene: 3. The V gene's germline CDR1 is SGHTA and CDR2 FQGNSA.

The CDR3 protein is CASSLARRVQAPDDYNEQFF. DNA of the CDR3: TGCGCCAGCAGCTTGGCCAGGAGGGTACAAGCCCCCGACGACTACAATGAGCAGTTCTTC. The V gene is TRBV5-1, the J gene TRBJ2-1; TRBD2 is a possible D gene (6 bases). Germline V gene lookup returns CDR1 SGHRS and CDR2 YFSETQ. The ends were cut back, 0 bases at V and 3 bases at J, with 25 bases in the middle. This CDR3 spans 20 amino acids.

The sample holds one count of this clone. The V and J genes are TRBV6-1 and TRBJ2-7; possible D gene TRBD1, 5 bases. The ends were cut back, 2 bases at V and 6 bases at J, with 8 bases in the middle. Germline V gene data show CDR1 as MNHNS and CDR2 as SASEGT. The CDR3 is 12 residues long. CDR3 loop: CASSEIRGEQYF. CDR3 nucleotides: TGTGCCAGCAGTGAAATTAGGGGCGAGCAGTACTTC.

The chain joins TRBV27 to TRBJ2-7, with D perhaps TRBD1 or TRBD2 (5 bases each). The V end was cut by 7 bases, the J end by 6 bases, with 16 bases between. CDR3 length equals 13 residues. Germline assignment: CDR1 MNHEY and CDR2 SMNVEV (reference sequence). As DNA, the CDR3 is TGTGCCAGCACCCCCGTCGGGGCCGCCGAGCAGTACTTC. Translated, it gives CASTPVGAAEQYF.

The V call is TRBV6-5, the J call TRBJ1-1, with 7 bases aligning to TRBD1. Germline assignment: CDR1 MNHEY and CDR2 SVGAGI. This CDR3 contains 14 residues. V was clipped by 5 bases and J by 1 base; unmatched bases: 4. The CDR3: CASSPGTENTEAFF. In nucleotides, the CDR3 is TGTGCCAGCAGTCCCGGGACAGAGAACACTGAAGCTTTCTTT.

The chain combines TRBV5-6 with TRBJ2-3; 11 nucleotides line up with TRBD2. With 1 base clipped from V and 3 bases from J, the junction kept 10 bases outside the gene matches. Germline CDR1 is SGHDT and CDR2 is YYEEEE. The CDR3 is 18 amino acids. The CDR3 reads CASSLKPGLADRTDTQYF. CDR3 coding DNA: TGTGCCAGCAGCTTGAAACCGGGACTAGCGGATAGAACAGATACGCAGTATTTT.

The chain links TRBV9 to TRBJ1-2; D not resolved. Germline CDR1 SGDLS, CDR2 YYNGEE. This CDR3 contains 14 residues. Trimming took off 4 bases at V and 8 bases at J, with 18 bases between the two ends. The CDR3 is CASSPQGPLGGYTF. CDR3 nucleotides: TGTGCCAGCAGCCCACAAGGGCCCCTTGGGGGCTACACCTTC.

This chain joins TRBV9 and TRBJ2-1, with 16 bases fitting TRBD2. The V gene end was trimmed by 4 bases and the J gene end by 6 bases; junction bases not matched to a gene: 4. This CDR3 has 16 residues. Per the germline V gene, CDR1 is SGDLS and CDR2 is YYNGEE. CDR3 region: CASSPGLAGGGNEQFF. The DNA of the CDR3 is TGTGCCAGCAGCCCGGGACTAGCGGGAGGGGGCAATGAGCAGTTCTTC. The full variable domain, its missing parts supplied by reference TRBV9 and TRBJ2-1, is DSGVTQTPKHLITATGQRVTLRCSPRSGDLSVYWYQQSLDQGLQFLIQYYNGEERAKGNILERFSAQQFPDLHSELNLSSLELGDSALYFCASSPGLAGGGNEQFFGPGTRLTVL.